A single T cell receptor beta chain is shown here with its context. The V gene's germline CDR1 is MNHEY and CDR2 SVGAGI. The V and J ends lost 8 bases and 3 bases respectively, with 7 bases between them. The CDR3 has 12 amino acids. Produced via immunoSEQ multiplex PCR; TCRdb's table is partial and in-frame only. The sample gives around 130,000 clones, roughly 87% of which show up once; 1.4% to 1.5% is in the top ten. This record comes from a study of T cell responses to AZD1222 COVID-19 vaccine. The starting material was peripheral blood, obtained on day 0 of AZD1222 vaccination. The TCR originated in an adult in good health. V is TRBV6-5 and J is TRBJ2-2; no reliable D call. For the CDR3, the DNA is TGTGCCAGCGGCAAATACACCGGGGAGCTGTTTTTT. Protein product: CASGKYTGELFF.